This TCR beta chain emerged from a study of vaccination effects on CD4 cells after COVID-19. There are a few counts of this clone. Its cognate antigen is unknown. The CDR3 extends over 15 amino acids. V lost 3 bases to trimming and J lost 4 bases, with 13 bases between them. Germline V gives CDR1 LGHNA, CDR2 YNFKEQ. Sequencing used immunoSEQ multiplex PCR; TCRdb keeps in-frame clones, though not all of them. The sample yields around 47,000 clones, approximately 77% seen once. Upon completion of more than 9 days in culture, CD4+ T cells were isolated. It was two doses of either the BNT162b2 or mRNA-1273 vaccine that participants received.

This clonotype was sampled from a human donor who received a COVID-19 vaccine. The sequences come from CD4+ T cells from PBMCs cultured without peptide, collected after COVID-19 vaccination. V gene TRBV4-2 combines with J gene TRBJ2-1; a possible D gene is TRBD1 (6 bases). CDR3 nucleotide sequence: TGTGCCAGCAGCCAGCCGGGACACTCATACAATGAGCAGTTCTTC. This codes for CASSQPGHSYNEQFF.